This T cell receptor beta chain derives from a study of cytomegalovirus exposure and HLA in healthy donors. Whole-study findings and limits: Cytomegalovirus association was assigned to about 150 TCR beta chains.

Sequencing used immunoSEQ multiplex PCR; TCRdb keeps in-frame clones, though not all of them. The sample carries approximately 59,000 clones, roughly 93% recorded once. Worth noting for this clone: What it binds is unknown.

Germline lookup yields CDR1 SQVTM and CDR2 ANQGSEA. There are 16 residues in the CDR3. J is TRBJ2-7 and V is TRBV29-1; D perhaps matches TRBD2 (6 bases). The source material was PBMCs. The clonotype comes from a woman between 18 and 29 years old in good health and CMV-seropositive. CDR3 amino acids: CRGGCRVPRGSYEQYF. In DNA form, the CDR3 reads TGCAGGGGGGGTTGCAGGGTGCCTAGGGGCTCCTACGAGCAGTACTTC.